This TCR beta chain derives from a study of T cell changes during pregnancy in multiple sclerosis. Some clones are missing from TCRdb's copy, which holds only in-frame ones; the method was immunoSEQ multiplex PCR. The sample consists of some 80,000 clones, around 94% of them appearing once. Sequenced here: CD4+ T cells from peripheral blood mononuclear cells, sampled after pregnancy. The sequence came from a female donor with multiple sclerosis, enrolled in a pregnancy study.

For the CDR3, the DNA is TGTGCCAGCAGTCTGTCCCGGGACAGGCGCTACGAGCAGTACTTC. It yields the protein CASSLSRDRRYEQYF. V usage is TRBV6-5 and J usage is TRBJ2-7, with 8 bases aligning to TRBD1. This CDR3 comprises 15 residues. Germline CDR1 reads MNHEY; CDR2 reads SVGAGI. V gave up 5 bases and J gave up 3 bases; unmatched junction bases: 9.